These 2 T cell receptor beta chains came from one sample sequenced in a study of Ad26.COV2.S vaccination and SARS-CoV-2 variants. The treatment denotes: 15 to 20 received Ad26.COV2.S at low or high dose, single or two shots; 5 received placebo; per-sample allocation not given. The samples date from day 63 after the first vaccine or placebo injection. Generated by immunoSEQ multiplex PCR, the TCRdb table keeps only in-frame clones and is missing some. The data contain around 450,000 clones, about 88% of them seen just once; the ten biggest clones take up 2.5%. The sample in question was peripheral blood, obtained in a trial of Ad26.COV2.S vaccine versus placebo. The source is a person between 18 and 65 years old who received the Ad26.COV2.S COVID-19 vaccine or a placebo.

This chain connects TRBV29-1 to TRBJ2-5, with 8 nucleotides matching TRBD2. This CDR3 spans 14 amino acids. Trimming at V came to 3 bases and at J to 0 bases, leaving 3 bases not matched to a gene. Germline lookup yields CDR1 SQVTM and CDR2 ANQGSEA. The CDR3 DNA is TGCAGCGTTGATCCGGGGGGGTACCAAGAGACCCAGTACTTC. Translation gives CSVDPGGYQETQYF.

J is TRBJ1-1 and V is TRBV4-1; TRBD1 agrees at 9 bases. J lost 1 base, V lost 4 bases, and 19 bases had no gene match. Germline V gene lookup returns CDR1 MGHRA and CDR2 YSYEKL. CDR3 length equals 20 residues. As DNA, the CDR3 is TGCGCCAGCAGCCGTATGACCACCGGGACAGGGACCCCTTCGAACACTGAAGCTTTCTTT. This translates into CASSRMTTGTGTPSNTEAFF.